This T cell receptor (beta chain) stems from a study of blood T cell repertoires in COVID-19. Background on the study: The United States, Italy and Spain provided the acute and convalescent COVID-19 samples. T cells, B-cell-depleted T cells, or PBMCs supplied cDNA or gDNA.

Produced via immunoSEQ multiplex PCR; TCRdb's table is partial and in-frame only. The sample contains approximately 200,000 clones, around 85% of which appear only once. Germline CDR1 is MDHEN and CDR2 is SYDVKM. The length of the CDR3 is 12 residues. Trimming took off 4 bases at V and 8 bases at J, with 11 bases between the two ends. The origin of this receptor is a woman aged 45-65 years with acute or convalescent COVID-19. Material: peripheral blood. The V call is TRBV28, the J call TRBJ1-2; no firm D call. CDR3 sequence: CASSSRTKGYTF. In DNA, the CDR3 is TGTGCCAGCAGTTCCCGGACTAAGGGCTACACCTTC.